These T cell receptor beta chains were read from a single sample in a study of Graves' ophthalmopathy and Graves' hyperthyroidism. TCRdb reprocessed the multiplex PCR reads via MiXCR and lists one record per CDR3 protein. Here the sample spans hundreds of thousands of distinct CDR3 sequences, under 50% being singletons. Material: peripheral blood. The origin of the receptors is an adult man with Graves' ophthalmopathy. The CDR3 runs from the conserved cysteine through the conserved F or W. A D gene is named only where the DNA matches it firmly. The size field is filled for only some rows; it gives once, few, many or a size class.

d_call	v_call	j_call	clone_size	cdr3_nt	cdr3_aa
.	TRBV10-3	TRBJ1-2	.	TGTGCCAGCAGTGAACGTCTAACGGAGAATTATGGCTACACCTTC	CASSERLTENYGYTF
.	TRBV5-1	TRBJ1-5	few	TGCGCCAGCAGCTTACAGCCCAATCAGCCCCAGCATTTT	CASSLQPNQPQHF
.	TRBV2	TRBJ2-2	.	TGTGCCAGCAGGAGACTAGAGGAGGAGCTGTTTTTT	CASRRLEEELFF
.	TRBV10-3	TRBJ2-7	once	TGTGCCAGCAAAGGGATTTTCTCCTACGAGCAGTACTTC	CASKGIFSYEQYF
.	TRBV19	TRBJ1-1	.	TGTGCCAGTAGTATTCGGGGTCGGGGGCTTCTAGTTAACACTGAAGCTTTCTTT	CASSIRGRGLLVNTEAFF
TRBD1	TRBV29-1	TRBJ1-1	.	TGCAGTGCCGGACAGGAGAACACTGAAGCTTTCTTT	CSAGQENTEAFF
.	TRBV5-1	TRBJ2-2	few	TGCGCCAGTCTGCCGGGACATGAAGGCGGGGAGCTGTTTTTT	CASLPGHEGGELFF
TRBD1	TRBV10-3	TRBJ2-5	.	TGTGCCACAGGGACAGGAGATCAGCCCCAGTACTTC	CATGTGDQPQYF
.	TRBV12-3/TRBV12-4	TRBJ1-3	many	TGTGCCAGCAGTTCGCAGTGGGCGACTGGAAACACCATATATTTT	CASSSQWATGNTIYF
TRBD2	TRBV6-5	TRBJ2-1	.	TGTGCCAGCAGTTACGACGGAGCGGGGACCGGGGAGCAGTTCTTC	CASSYDGAGTGEQFF
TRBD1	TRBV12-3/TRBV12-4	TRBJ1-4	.	TGTGCCAGCAGTTTGGGCAGGGGGCTGTCTTTT	CASSLGRGLSF
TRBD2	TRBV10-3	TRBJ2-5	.	TGTGCCATCGGCCTAGCGGGAACCCAAGTGACAGTCCAGTACTTC	CAIGLAGTQVTVQYF
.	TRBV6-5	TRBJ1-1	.	TGTGCCAGCAGTTACGAGGACAGAGGGATGAACACTGAAGCTTTCTTT	CASSYEDRGMNTEAFF
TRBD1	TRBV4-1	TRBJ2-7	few	TGCGCCAGCAGCCGTTCCCTGACAGGGGTGGAGGAGCAGTACTTC	CASSRSLTGVEEQYF
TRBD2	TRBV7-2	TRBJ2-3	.	TGTGCCAGCAGCTCCCGACTAGCGGGAGGAAACACAGATACGCAGTATTTT	CASSSRLAGGNTDTQYF
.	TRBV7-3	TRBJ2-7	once	TGTGCCAGCAGCTTAAGTACGGGGACCCACGAGCAGTACTTC	CASSLSTGTHEQYF
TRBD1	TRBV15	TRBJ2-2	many	TGTGCCACCAGCAGCACGGACAGGGGGCATAACACCGGGGAGCTGTTTTTT	CATSSTDRGHNTGELFF
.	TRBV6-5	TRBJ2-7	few	TGTGCCAGCAGTTACAACGGAGAGAGCTCCTACGAGCAGTACTTC	CASSYNGESSYEQYF
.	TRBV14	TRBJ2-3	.	TGTGCCAGCAGCCCCCGGGCAGACAGCACAGATACGCAGTATTTT	CASSPRADSTDTQYF
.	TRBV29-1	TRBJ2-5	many	TGCAGCGTTGGGACTTTAGAGACCCAGTACTTC	CSVGTLETQYF
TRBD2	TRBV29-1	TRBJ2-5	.	TGCAGCGGAGGGGGGACTAGCGGGGGTGGAGAGACCCAGTACTTC	CSGGGTSGGGETQYF
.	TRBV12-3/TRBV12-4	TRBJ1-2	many	TGTGCCAGCAGTTTTGTAAGCGGCTATGGCTACACCTTC	CASSFVSGYGYTF
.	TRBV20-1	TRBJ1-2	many	TGCAGTGCTAGTAGGGATGACTATGGCTACACCTTC	CSASRDDYGYTF
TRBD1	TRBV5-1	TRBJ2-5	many	TGCGCCAGCAGTACCGGGACAGGGGGCCTCAAGACCCAGTACTTC	CASSTGTGGLKTQYF
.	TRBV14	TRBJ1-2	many	TGTGCCAGCAGCCAAGATCAAACTCAACGGTATGGCTACACCTTC	CASSQDQTQRYGYTF
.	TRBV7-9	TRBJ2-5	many	TGTGCCAGCAGCTTTCCGACTTCAGGGGCGGAAGAGACCCAGTACTTC	CASSFPTSGAEETQYF
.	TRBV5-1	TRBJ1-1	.	TGCGCCAGCAGCTTGGGGACTCCTCCGGAAGCTTTCTTT	CASSLGTPPEAFF
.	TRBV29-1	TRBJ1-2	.	TGCAGCGTTACTAGGGGACTTTATGGCTACACCTTC	CSVTRGLYGYTF
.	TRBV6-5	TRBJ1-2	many	TGTGCCAGCAGTTACTCGCCACAAATCTATGGCTACACCTTC	CASSYSPQIYGYTF
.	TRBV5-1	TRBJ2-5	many	TGCGCCAGCAGCCCCTCCACCTCTACCCGGGAGACCCAGTACTTC	CASSPSTSTRETQYF
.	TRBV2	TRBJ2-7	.	TGTGCCAGCAGTGAAGGGACACACTCTTACGAGCAGTACTTC	CASSEGTHSYEQYF
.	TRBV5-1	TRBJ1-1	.	TGCGCCAGCAGCACTACAGGCCTTGGGAACACTGAAGCTTTCTTT	CASSTTGLGNTEAFF
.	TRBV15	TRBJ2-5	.	TGTGCCACCAGCAGAGACGGGACCCTACCCTTCTGGGAGACCCAGTACTTC	CATSRDGTLPFWETQYF
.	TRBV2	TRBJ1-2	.	TGTGCCAGCAGCCAAGAGCGGGGGGGAATCTATGGCTACACCTTC	CASSQERGGIYGYTF
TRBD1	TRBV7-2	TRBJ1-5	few	TGTGCCAGCAGCCGAACAAAACAGGGGAGAGGCAATCAGCCCCAGCATTTT	CASSRTKQGRGNQPQHF
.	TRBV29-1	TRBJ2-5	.	TGCAGCGTTGATGTAGGGGTACAAGAGACCCAGTACTTC	CSVDVGVQETQYF
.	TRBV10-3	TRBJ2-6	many	TGTGCCATCAGGGGGCCTGGGGCCAACGTCCTGACTTTC	CAIRGPGANVLTF
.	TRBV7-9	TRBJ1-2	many	TGTGCCAGAACAAGCTATGGCTACACCTTC	CARTSYGYTF
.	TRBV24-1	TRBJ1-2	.	TGTGCCACCAGTGCCATAGGATACACCTTC	CATSAIGYTF
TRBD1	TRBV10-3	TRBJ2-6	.	TGTGCCAGCAGTGTACAGGGGGACACTGAAGCTTTC	CASSVQGDTEAF